These T cell receptor beta chains were read from a single sample in a study of tumor-infiltrating lymphocytes in oesophageal squamous cell carcinoma. TCRdb re-analysed the PCR reads in MiXCR, keeping a single row per CDR3 protein. The table has roughly 21,000 distinct CDR3 sequences, 30% to 40% seen once. Sequenced sample: esophageal tumor tissue. The receptor set was obtained from a male donor with esophageal squamous cell carcinoma. CDR3s include the opening cysteine and the closing phenylalanine or tryptophan. The order of the fields is V gene, J gene, clone size, D gene, CDR3 protein, CDR3 DNA. The D gene is left open where the match is weak. Only some rows state a clone size, as once, few, many or a class for expanded clones.

TRBV5-1	TRBJ1-2	many	TRBD1	CASSYYGQGGGGGYTF	TGCGCCAGCAGCTACTACGGACAGGGAGGAGGCGGCGGCTACACCTTC
TRBV7-2	TRBJ1-1	-	-	CASSLEGWRNTEAFF	TGTGCCAGCAGCTTAGAGGGGTGGAGGAACACTGAAGCTTTCTTT
TRBV18	TRBJ1-2	few	-	CASSPDSTGYTF	TGTGCCAGCTCACCGGACAGTACGGGCTACACCTTC
TRBV7-3	TRBJ2-1	-	-	CASSLTLAVSYNEQFF	TGTGCCAGCAGCTTAACGTTGGCGGTCTCCTACAATGAGCAGTTCTTC
TRBV7-9	TRBJ2-2	large	-	CASSFGAGTNTGELFF	TGTGCCAGCAGCTTTGGAGCGGGCACGAACACCGGGGAGCTGTTTTTT
TRBV14	TRBJ1-1	many	-	CASTLGGIGTEAFF	TGTGCCAGCACTTTAGGCGGGATCGGCACTGAAGCTTTCTTT
TRBV20-1	TRBJ2-5	-	-	CSARDQQETQYF	TGCAGTGCTAGAGATCAGCAAGAGACCCAGTACTTC
TRBV18	TRBJ2-7	-	-	CASSPRMLYEQYF	TGTGCCAGCTCACCCAGGATGCTCTACGAGCAGTACTTC
TRBV6-8	TRBJ2-1	-	-	CASIVSGANNEQFF	TGTGCCAGCATCGTTTCGGGGGCTAACAATGAGCAGTTCTTC
TRBV11-3	TRBJ2-3	-	-	CASSPTRYSTDTQYF	TGTGCCAGCAGCCCTACTAGATATAGCACAGATACGCAGTATTTT